The text below deals with one TCR beta chain. Profiling relied on immunoSEQ multiplex PCR, and the TCRdb table lists in-frame clones only, not all of them. The profile shows 200,000 to 250,000 clones, approximately 90% of them singletons. Germline loops: CDR1 SGHNT, CDR2 YENEEA. The CDR3 extends over 14 amino acids. Between the trimmed V and J ends, which lost 1 base and 3 bases, there was a span of 9 bases. This specimen belongs to a study of blood T cell repertoires in COVID-19. The sequencing input was PBMCs or T cells enriched from blood (not recorded which). This clonotype originated in a man aged 50-60 years who had been exposed to COVID-19. This sequence joins TRBV11-3 and TRBJ1-1; unclear D gene. The CDR3 DNA follows: TGTGCCAGCAGCTTAGGGCCAACGTACACTGAAGCTTTCTTT. It yields the protein CASSLGPTYTEAFF.